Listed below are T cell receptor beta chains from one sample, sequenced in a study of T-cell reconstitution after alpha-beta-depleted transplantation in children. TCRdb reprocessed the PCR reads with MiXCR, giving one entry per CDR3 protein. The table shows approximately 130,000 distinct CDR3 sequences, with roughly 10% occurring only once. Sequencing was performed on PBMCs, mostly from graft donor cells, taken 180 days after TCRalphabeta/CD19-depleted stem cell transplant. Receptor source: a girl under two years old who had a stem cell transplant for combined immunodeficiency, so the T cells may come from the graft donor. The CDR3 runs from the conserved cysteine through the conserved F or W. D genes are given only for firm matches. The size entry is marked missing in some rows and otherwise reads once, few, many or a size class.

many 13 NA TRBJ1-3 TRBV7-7 TGTGCTAGCAGCACGAGCTCTGGAAACACCATATATTTT CASSTSSGNTIYF
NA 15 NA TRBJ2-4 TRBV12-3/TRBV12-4 TGTGCCAGCAGTTTATTTATCCTAGCCAAAAACATTCAGTACTTC CASSLFILAKNIQYF
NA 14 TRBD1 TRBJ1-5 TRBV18 TGTGCCAGCTCACCAGAGACAGGGATTCAGCCCCAGCATTTT CASSPETGIQPQHF
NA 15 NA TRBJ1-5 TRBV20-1 TGCAGTGCTAGGGAGGCAGGGAATAGCAATCAGCCCCAGCATTTT CSAREAGNSNQPQHF
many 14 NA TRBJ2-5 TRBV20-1 TGCAGTGCGGCTACACTAGGCTCCCAGGAGACCCAGTACTTC CSAATLGSQETQYF
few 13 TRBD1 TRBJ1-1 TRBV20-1 TGCAGTGCTAGCCGGACAGGGGACACTGAAGCTTTCTTT CSASRTGDTEAFF
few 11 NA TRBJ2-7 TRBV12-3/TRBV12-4 TGTGCCAGCAGTTTTTCGACCGAGCAGTACTTC CASSFSTEQYF
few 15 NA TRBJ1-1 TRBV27 TGTGCCAGCAGTTCCTACCCGACAGAGAACACTGAAGCTTTCTTT CASSSYPTENTEAFF
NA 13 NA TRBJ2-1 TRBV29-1 TGCAGCGTTGAAGATTGGGGAGACAATGAGCAGTTCTTC CSVEDWGDNEQFF
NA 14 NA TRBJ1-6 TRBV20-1 TGCAGTGCTAGAGAACAGCACTATAATTCACGCCTCCACTTT CSAREQHYNSRLHF
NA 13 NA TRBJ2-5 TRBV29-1 TGCAGCGTTGAGAGGGGCCTCAAGGAGACCCAGTACTTC CSVERGLKETQYF
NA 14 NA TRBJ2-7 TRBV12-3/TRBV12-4 TGTGCCAGCAGTTCAGGACAGTTCTCCTACGAGCAGTACTTC CASSSGQFSYEQYF
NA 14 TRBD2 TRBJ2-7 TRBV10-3 TGTGCCATCAGCGGGAGGGGGGCTGGGGGCGAGCAGTACTTC CAISGRGAGGEQYF
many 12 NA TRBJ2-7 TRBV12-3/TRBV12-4 TGTGCCAGCAGTTTAGTGGCAGACGAGCAGTACTTC CASSLVADEQYF
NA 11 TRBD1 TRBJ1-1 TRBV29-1 TGCGGGACAGGGAGGGGAACTGAAGCTTTCTTT CGTGRGTEAFF
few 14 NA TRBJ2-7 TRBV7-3 TGTGCCAGCAGCTTATTTCCAGGGACCTACGAGCAGTACTTC CASSLFPGTYEQYF
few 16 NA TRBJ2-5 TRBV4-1 TGCGCCAGCAGCCAAGCTGGTTGGGGTGGTGGAGAGACCCAGTACTTC CASSQAGWGGGETQYF
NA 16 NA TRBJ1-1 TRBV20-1 TGCAGTGCTAGAGACTCCCTACGATTGGGGAACACTGAAGCTTTCTTT CSARDSLRLGNTEAFF
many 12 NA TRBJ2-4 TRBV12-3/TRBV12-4 TGTGCCAGCAGTTCCACCCGGGTCATTCAGTACTTC CASSSTRVIQYF